What follows describes a single TCR beta chain. There is no known antigen for this receptor. One end of the junction is discordant with germline, which a read error may explain. The data are from a study of cytomegalovirus exposure and HLA in healthy donors (dated by TCRdb to 2016 to 2017). Background for the entire study: In an earlier analysis of roughly 590 of the donors, 250 to 350 Gb of sequence data and 95 million to 130 million unique TCR beta sequences from about 190 million T cells were reported. A separate validation cohort of roughly 120 different subjects was used in addition to the approximately 670-subject first cohort. An earlier analysis of 587 of the donors applied high-throughput TCR beta sequencing to assess whether each TCR beta V gene segment acted as functional or pseudogenic. Several DR-DQ haplotypes were treated as single units for association and clustering because of strong linkage in the cohort. The genetic ancestry cluster associated with self-reported Caucasian donors included around 76% of the 350 to 500 genotyped donors. The study aimed to test whether cataloging public T cell receptors could reveal signatures of past pathogen exposure. Roughly 300 gigabases of sequencing data and around 85 million unique TCR sequences made up an early release that covered under 750 HLA-typed donors. The number of typed donors differed by locus: about 629-640 for A, B, C, DRB1 and DQB1; 500 to 550 for DQA1; 606 for DPA1; and about 470 for DPB1. All discovery cohort repertoires had been generated on a single sequencing platform. Class I and class II HLA loci were covered by the typing at four-digit resolution. To predict cytomegalovirus infection status, the study combined high-throughput TCR immunosequencing, statistical association of individual TCRs with disease status, and machine learning. To study patterns of TCR occurrence, a later analysis re-analyzed previously published TCR beta repertoires from around 660 donors and added high-resolution HLA genotyping. A later genetic analysis used genome-wide SNP genotypes for about three fifths of the 666 donors, treating that subset as a discovery cohort. The study profiled the T cell repertoires of hundreds of subjects by immunosequencing and related them to cytomegalovirus serostatus. Donor age, sex, ethnicity and CMV serostatus were collected together with the repertoire data. In the later analysis, no new phenotypic data were used to find candidate immune exposures; instead, reliance was placed on TCR beta sequences and their occurrence across donors. Among some 410 genotyped donors of the cohort, an average of about 240,000 unique TCR beta nucleotide sequences were sequenced per donor, about a sixth of them non-productive.

From the germline V gene (reference sequence), CDR1 is SEHNR and CDR2 is FQNEAQ. Measured from the cysteine to the phenylalanine, the CDR3 is 13 residues long. Just CDR3 DNA is preserved here, 39 bases in frame from base 1. The cohort was made up of 650 to 700 healthy bone marrow donors. Cohort members were all nominally healthy when sampled, although unrecorded immune exposures were likely present. The donor was CMV seropositive and belonged to the group of more than 250 seropositive cohort members. A peripheral blood sample was provided by each donor, and peripheral blood mononuclear cells were used for TCR beta sequencing. Genomic DNA extraction from the blood cell samples was performed with the Qiagen DNeasy Blood Extraction Kit. Here is what the overall study found, with its caveats: According to a later genetic analysis, donors in an Asian-associated ancestry cluster had fewer N-insertions in productive TCRs than the approximately 700-donor mean. At a false discovery rate of 0.05, a later analysis linked 16,951 TCR beta sequences to specific HLA alleles. The authors suggested that the approach could potentially be generalized to other disease states and immunological phenotypes. In an earlier analysis of 587 of the donors, most TCR beta V segments appeared in productive rearrangements about 87% or about 30% of the time, broadly matching IMGT annotations. The 87-base-pair reads could not distinguish some IMGT-functional V segments, including TRBV6-2 and TRBV6-3, so those segments were excluded. Most TCR sequences were observed very rarely across donors, whereas some public TCRs were present in many individuals. Strong co-occurrence of HLA alleles, especially DR and DQ, made assigning TCR associations to individual alleles difficult. In the study, around 160 TCR beta chains were listed as associated with cytomegalovirus. In a later genetic analysis, a missense DCLRE1C variant was associated with V-gene and J-gene trimming of TCR beta chains, and the association was replicated in an independent cohort. In a later analysis, several top co-occurrence clusters were reported to appear linked to parvovirus B19, influenza, CMV and Epstein-Barr virus. CMV serostatus was the only immune exposure information available for the cohort. According to a later analysis, most CMV-associated TCR beta chains appeared to be HLA-restricted, and the HLA associations seemed to be driven largely by CMV exposure. In this cohort, only TCR beta chains were sequenced, and detectable features were limited by the absence of alpha or paired-chain data. Linkage disequilibrium might explain the correlated functional status among segregating V segments, but an unknown experimental factor could not be ruled out. The sequencing pipeline was judged likely to have produced a cluster of highly shared sequence variants as a technical artifact. Cytomegalovirus status was reported to be diagnosed by the classifier with high specificity and sensitivity in both the original and validation cohorts. Sequencing depth was assumed to be roughly uniform across donors in the presence/absence analyses, though that assumption may not hold. Because counts were too low, roughly 17 rarely observed V segments, including chromosome 9 orphons, were left out of the earlier analysis of approximately 500 of the donors. In a later analysis, TCR association rates were found to vary across HLA loci, with the most associated TCRs seen for DRB1 alleles and the fewest for HLA-C alleles. In vitro tests confirmed that a few of the cytomegalovirus-associated TCR beta chains recognize cytomegalovirus antigens. Because some donors lacked HLA typing at each locus, the association tests relied only on the typed subset. A further reported finding was that TCR beta sequences accurately predicted the HLA-A and HLA-B alleles for most subjects in the first cohort. In a later analysis, HLA-associated TCR beta chains showed more clonal expansion and lower generation probabilities than non-associated chains that were equally common.

Libraries were constructed by the immunoSEQ multiplex PCR assay. The multiplex PCR relied on a mix of 60 forward primers for TCR Vbeta segments and 13 reverse primers for TCR Jbeta segments. The CDR3 region of rearranged TCR beta genes was amplified from genomic DNA with a multiplex PCR assay. The amplified TCR beta libraries were sequenced on the Illumina HiSeq System as 87-base-pair reads. From the authors' description of their analysis: A later analysis tallied some 79 million unique TCR beta chains across the 640 or so repertoires, and around 10 million of those chains were shared by two or more donors. To remove PCR and sequencing errors, raw reads were error-corrected and collapsed into unique sequences using a nearest-neighbor algorithm that merged closely related sequences. Alignment of CDR3 sequences to IMGT reference sequences was used to assign V, D and J gene segments. For a sequence to be retained, a match of at least six nucleotides to both a V gene segment and a J gene segment was required. A rearrangement counted as productive if the CDR3 had no stop codons and remained in frame with V and J, and every other rearrangement counted as non-productive. CDR3 was defined according to IMGT convention as the region running from the second conserved V-encoded cysteine to the conserved J-encoded phenylalanine. In an earlier analysis of around 600 of the donors, sequences lacking an unambiguous match to a single V gene segment were excluded. An earlier analysis of 500 to 600 of the donors classified V segments as functional when productive rearrangements were above 56.7% and as segregating when the standard deviation between donors was above 5%. A statistical classification framework was built to diagnose cytomegalovirus status from the catalog of TCR beta chain sequences. In a later analysis, V and J genes were assigned by comparing TCR nucleotide sequences against IMGT/GENE-DB human TR gene sequences. In a later analysis, CDR3 sequences and most-parsimonious VDJ recombination scenarios were assigned using the TCRdist pipeline. A later analysis defined each TCR beta chain by its CDR3 amino acid sequence plus V-gene family, and excluded reads lacking a unique V-gene family. As a way to deal with suspected cross-contamination and a sequencing artifact, a later analysis dropped hundreds of nucleotide sequences that were highly shared and had low generation probability. In a later analysis, a clonal expansion index for each public chain was calculated from normalized within-repertoire ranks of inferred template counts. A later analysis computed generation probabilities with a VDJ recombination model fitted to out-of-frame rearrangements, and checked the results against IGoR. A later analysis scored TCR-TCR, TCR-HLA and TCR-CMV co-occurrence with hypergeometric tests, applying a repertoire-size bias correction to TCR pairs. False discovery rates were estimated in a later analysis by permuting HLA or CMV assignments 20 times. In a later analysis, co-occurring TCRs were grouped using DBSCAN, with TCRdist sequence similarity added in when clustering inside HLA-allele-positive subsets. For co-occurrence clustering, repertoires with fewer than 30,000 or more than 120,000 public chains were excluded, along with five or six repertoires with anomalous nucleotide sharing. Entries here come from immuneACCESS through TCRdb and include only in-frame sequences with V and J called. Some clones fail to appear in such tables; in the studies checked, an unresolved V gene covers under half of the shortfall, and the cause of the remainder is unknown. Clonal size and the V and J genes are those of that table, whereas D and trimming came from the DNA. The table for this sample lists approximately 90,000 clones; 55% to 75% of them were counted only once. The ten biggest clones cover about 15% of the sample.

Sequencing was carried out using PBMCs. This clonotype was obtained from a woman aged 45 to 65 in good health and CMV-seropositive. The rearranged segments are TRBV7-9 and TRBJ1-1; too little of a D gene remains to name it. The CDR3 corresponds to CSSSLDQRGEAFF. The DNA reads TGTTCCAGCAGCTTAGACCAACGCGGTGAAGCTTTCTTT.